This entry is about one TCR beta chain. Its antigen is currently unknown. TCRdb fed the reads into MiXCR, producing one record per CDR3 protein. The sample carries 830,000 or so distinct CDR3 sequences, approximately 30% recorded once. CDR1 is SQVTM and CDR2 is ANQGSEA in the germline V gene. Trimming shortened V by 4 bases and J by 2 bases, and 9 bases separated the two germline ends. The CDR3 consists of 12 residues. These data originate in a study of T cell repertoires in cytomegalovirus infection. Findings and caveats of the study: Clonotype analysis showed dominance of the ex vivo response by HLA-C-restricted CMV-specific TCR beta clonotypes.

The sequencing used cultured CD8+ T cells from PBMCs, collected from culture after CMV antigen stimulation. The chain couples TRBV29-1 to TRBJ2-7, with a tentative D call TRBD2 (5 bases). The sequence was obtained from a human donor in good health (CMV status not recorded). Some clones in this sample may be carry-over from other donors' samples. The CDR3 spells CSVAVGTYEQYF. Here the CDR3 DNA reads TGCAGCGTTGCGGTCGGGACCTACGAGCAGTACTTC.